This T cell receptor (beta chain) stems from a study of blood T cell repertoires in COVID-19. Study context: From the United States, Italy and Spain came samples of acute and convalescent COVID-19.

Germline V gene lookup returns CDR1 MNHEY and CDR2 SVGEGT. Trimming removed 5 bases from V and 6 bases from J; junction bases left unmatched: 4. The CDR3 sequence is 14 residues long. Original data processing: For nucleated cells, counts were estimated from reference gene primer amplification. The table came from immunoSEQ multiplex PCR; TCRdb's copy has only in-frame clones and leaves some out. From that table come the V and J calls and clone size; the DNA was used to work out D and trimming. The sample has around 23,000 clones, more than 80% seen once. Sequencing was carried out using peripheral blood. The chain combines TRBV6-2 or TRBV6-3 with TRBJ1-4; 9 nucleotides agree with TRBD1. This clonotype originated in a human donor in a cohort sampled during active COVID-19. The CDR3 sequence is CASSPTGGDEKLFF. The CDR3 DNA follows: TGTGCCAGCAGTCCCACAGGGGGCGATGAAAAACTGTTTTTT.